The present entry profiles one TCR beta chain with its context. Extracted RNA was reverse transcribed into cDNA, the sequencing template. Data came from immunoSEQ multiplex PCR; TCRdb stores just in-frame clones and leaves some out. The data hold 120,000 to 150,000 clones, with 85% to 90% observed a single time. This record comes from a study of CD8+ T cells in alopecia areata. This CDR3 has 15 amino acids. Germline V gene data show CDR1 as SGHAT and CDR2 as FQNNGV. V lost 6 bases, J lost 7 bases, and 18 bases lay in between. The sequencing here drew on CD8+ T cells sorted from blood, taken at week 0. The sequence came from a human donor with alopecia areata. The chain carries TRBV11-2 and TRBJ1-4; D call uncertain. The CDR3: CASSLAYHLAEKLFF. The CDR3 region has the DNA TGTGCCAGCAGTCTGGCCTACCACCTGGCTGAAAAACTGTTTTTT.